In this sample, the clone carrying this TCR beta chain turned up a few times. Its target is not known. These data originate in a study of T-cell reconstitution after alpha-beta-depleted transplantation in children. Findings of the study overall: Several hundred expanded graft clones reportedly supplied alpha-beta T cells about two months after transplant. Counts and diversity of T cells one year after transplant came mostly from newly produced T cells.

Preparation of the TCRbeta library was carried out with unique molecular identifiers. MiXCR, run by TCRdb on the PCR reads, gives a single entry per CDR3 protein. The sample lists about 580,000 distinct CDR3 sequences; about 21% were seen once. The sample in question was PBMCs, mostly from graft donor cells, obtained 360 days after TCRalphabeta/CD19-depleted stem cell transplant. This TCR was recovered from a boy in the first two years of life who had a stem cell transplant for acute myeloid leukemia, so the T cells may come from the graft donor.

The CDR3 sequence is CSVVRGWGQPQHF. CDR3 nucleotides: TGCAGCGTTGTCAGGGGTTGGGGTCAGCCCCAGCATTTT. J is TRBJ1-5 and V is TRBV29-1; tentative D call: TRBD1 (6 bases). V was clipped by 4 bases and J by 6 bases, with 13 bases between them. This CDR3 comprises 13 residues. Germline V gene lookup returns CDR1 SQVTM and CDR2 ANQGSEA.